One and the same sample provided the 30 T cell receptor beta chains below, sequenced in a study of Ad26.COV2.S vaccination and SARS-CoV-2 variants. The data were produced by immunoSEQ multiplex PCR, yet TCRdb's version contains in-frame clones alone and is incomplete. In the table there are about 320,000 clones, roughly 86% of which are singletons. Noted treatment: over 15 received Ad26.COV2.S at low or high dose, single or two shots; several received placebo; per-sample allocation not given. The samples date from day 63 after the first vaccine or placebo injection. The specimen was peripheral blood, collected in a trial of Ad26.COV2.S vaccine versus placebo. The origin of the receptors is a person between 18 and 59 years old who received the Ad26.COV2.S COVID-19 vaccine or a placebo.

The chain has TRBV3-1 (or the pseudogene TRBV3-2) and TRBJ1-2, with TRBD1 identical over 7 bases. Trimming removed 0 bases from V and 6 bases from J; junction bases left unmatched: 4. The CDR3 covers 14 residues. Per the germline V gene, CDR1 is LGHDT and CDR2 is YNNKEL (reference sequence). As DNA, the CDR3 is TGTGCCAGCAGCCAAGATCTTGACAGGGATGGCTACACCTTC. It translates to CASSQDLDRDGYTF.

CDR3 bases: TGTGCCAGCAGCCCCTCGGGGGCCCATAACTATGGCTACACCTTC. Translation gives CASSPSGAHNYGYTF. The rearrangement joins TRBV7-8 to TRBJ1-2, with a weak D call TRBD1 (6 bases). Germline V lookup: CDR1 SGHVS, CDR2 FQNEAQ. This CDR3 is built from 15 residues. V lost 5 bases to trimming and J lost 1 base, with 14 bases between them.

This clone was picked up one time. This chain connects TRBV6-5 to TRBJ1-2; 8 positions match TRBD1. CDR1 and CDR2 from the germline V gene are MNHEY and SVGAGI. The ends lost 5 bases at V and 4 bases at J; junction bases unmatched: 6. This CDR3 is 14 amino acids long. The CDR3 DNA follows: TGTGCCAGCAGTCCGATGACAGGGGTCTATGGCTACACCTTC. Its translation: CASSPMTGVYGYTF.

The chain employs TRBV7-2 and TRBJ2-5; D is unresolved. CDR3 length: 14 amino acids. Deletions cut 2 bases from V and 4 bases from J, with 11 bases between. The germline gives CDR1 SGHTA, CDR2 FQGNSA. The CDR3 sequence is CASSLNFPRETQYF. DNA for the CDR3: TGTGCCAGCAGCTTAAATTTCCCCCGAGAGACCCAGTACTTC.

The V gene is TRBV30, the J gene TRBJ1-6; D unclear. V shed 4 bases and J shed 5 bases, with 12 bases lying between them. The length of the CDR3 is 14 residues. CDR1 and CDR2 (germline): GTSNPN, SVGIG (reference sequence). The CDR3 region has the DNA TGTGCCTGGAAAATCAGCCTTAATAATTCACCCCTCCACTTT. Encoded protein: CAWKISLNNSPLHF.

The rearrangement links TRBV2 to TRBJ2-3; 10 positions agree with TRBD2. J was trimmed by 1 base and V by 4 bases; bases with no gene match: 8. This CDR3 spans 17 amino acids. Germline V gene lookup returns CDR1 SNHLY and CDR2 FYNNEI. CDR3 DNA: TGTGCCAGCAGTGCCTTCCTAGCGGGGGCCCGCACAGATACGCAGTATTTT. Protein product: CASSAFLAGARTDTQYF.

The chain recombines TRBV29-1 with TRBJ2-7; 7 positions match TRBD1. The length of the CDR3 is 13 residues. Germline V gene lookup returns CDR1 SQVTM and CDR2 ANQGSEA. V lost 5 bases and J lost 7; bases outside the gene matches: 11. CDR3 DNA sequence: TGCAGCGTTCACGAGCCGACAGGGCGAGAGCAGTACTTC. The encoded protein is CSVHEPTGREQYF.

CDR3 sequence: CASSPGDSSGNTIYF. CDR3 coding DNA: TGTGCCAGCAGCCCGGGGGACAGCTCTGGAAACACCATATATTTT. The chain carries TRBV11-2 and TRBJ1-3; 7 nucleotides align to TRBD1. Germline V gene data show CDR1 as SGHAT and CDR2 as FQNNGV. Trimming removed 5 bases from V and 0 bases from J; junction bases left unmatched: 4. The CDR3 is made up of 15 amino acids.

The chain employs TRBV9 and TRBJ1-2; 8 bases are a match to TRBD1. V lost 0 bases and J lost 13; bases outside the gene matches: 8. The CDR3 length is 13 residues. Germline V gene lookup returns CDR1 SGDLS and CDR2 YYNGEE. This chain's CDR3 is CASSVEMAGGPTF. CDR3 bases: TGTGCCAGCAGCGTAGAAATGGCAGGGGGCCCCACCTTC.

Comment on this clone: This same CDR3 is encoded by further DNA sequences in the sample. The V call is TRBV5-1, the J call TRBJ2-2; D is ambiguous. Trimming cost V 0 bases and J 1 base, with 7 bases left between them. This CDR3 comprises 15 residues. Germline V gene lookup returns CDR1 SGHRS and CDR2 YFSETQ. The CDR3 sequence is CASSLASLNTGELFF. CDR3 coding DNA: TGCGCCAGCAGCTTGGCCTCGTTGAACACCGGGGAGCTGTTTTTT.

J is TRBJ2-5 and V is TRBV19; D possibly corresponds to TRBD2 (5 bases). The CDR3 is 12 residues long. Per the germline V gene, CDR1 is LNHDA and CDR2 is SQIVND (reference sequence). V was clipped by 5 bases and J by 10 bases, with 14 bases between them. CDR3 residues: CASSPGPGIQYF. The CDR3, as DNA: TGTGCCAGTAGTCCCGGACCCGGGATCCAGTACTTC.

The chain couples TRBV5-1 to TRBJ1-1, with a weak D call TRBD1 (5 bases). Per germline, CDR1 SGHRS and CDR2 YFSETQ. The CDR3 is made up of 14 amino acids. V was pared by 4 bases and J by 0 bases, with 10 bases between. CDR3 sequence: CASSGTTVNTEAFF. CDR3 coding DNA: TGCGCCAGCAGCGGGACGACAGTGAACACTGAAGCTTTCTTT.

The sample holds many counts of this clone. The chain joins TRBV7-9 to TRBJ1-5; D ambiguous. From germline, CDR1 is SEHNR and CDR2 FQNEAQ (reference sequence). The CDR3 spans 14 residues. V was trimmed by 1 base and J by 6 bases, leaving 10 bases between them. In DNA form, the CDR3 reads TGTGCCAGCAGCTTAGGGGGTTCGGGTCAGCCCCAGCATTTT. Its protein is CASSLGGSGQPQHF.

CDR3 protein: CASSRDRTSGELFF. As DNA, the CDR3 is TGTGCCAGCAGCCGGGACAGGACGTCCGGGGAGCTGTTTTTT. The rearrangement links TRBV7-9 to TRBJ2-2; 8 positions match TRBD1. CDR3 length: 14 amino acids. Germline V CDR1 and CDR2: SEHNR, FQNEAQ (reference sequence). The V gene end was trimmed by 5 bases and the J gene end by 6 bases; junction bases not matched to a gene: 5. Complete variable domain (other parts from reference TRBV7-9 and TRBJ2-2): DTGVSQNPRHKITKRGQNVTFRCDPISEHNRLYWYRQTLGQGPEFLTYFQNEAQLEKSRLLSDRFSAERPKGSFSTLEIQRTEQGDSAMYLCASSRDRTSGELFFGEGSRLTVL.

This sequence joins TRBV30 and TRBJ1-3; D is unresolved. Trimming left V 4 bases short and J 0 bases short, with 16 bases between. The V gene's germline CDR1 is GTSNPN and CDR2 SVGIG (reference sequence). CDR3 size: 16 residues. CDR3 sequence reads: CAWTPYGLLSGNTIYF. The CDR3 bases are TGTGCCTGGACGCCTTATGGCCTTCTCTCTGGAAACACCATATATTTT.

The chain combines TRBV18 with TRBJ1-3; D unclear. Germline CDR1 reads KGHSH; CDR2 reads LQKENI. V was pared by 3 bases and J by 1 base, with 10 bases between. This CDR3 spans 15 amino acids. The CDR3 DNA reads TGTGCCAGCTCACCCTTAGTCGGTTCTGGAAACACCATATATTTT. Its translation: CASSPLVGSGNTIYF.

This clone has only one observation. J is TRBJ2-5 and V is TRBV12-3 or TRBV12-4; the match to TRBD2 covers 7 bases. Germline trimming cut 8 bases from V and 7 bases from J; bases unmatched to any gene: 1. This CDR3 is 10 amino acids long. The CDR3 nucleotides read TGTGCCAGCGGCGGGGGGACCCAGTACTTC. Amino acid sequence: CASGGGTQYF.

Concerning this clone itself: Other DNA sequences within the sample encode an identical CDR3. The chain is built from TRBV12-3 or TRBV12-4 and TRBJ1-5; D remains unclear. CDR3 size: 12 residues. Trimming left V 2 bases short and J 5 bases short, with 4 bases between. Here the CDR3 DNA reads TGTGCCAGCAGTTTAACGTATCAGCCCCAGCATTTT. Amino acid sequence: CASSLTYQPQHF.

This clone was seen a single time. The genes are TRBV6-2 or TRBV6-3 and TRBJ1-5, with D maybe TRBD1 (5 bases). From germline, CDR1 is MNHEY and CDR2 SVGEGT. The CDR3 totals 11 residues. Trimming took off 6 bases at V and 10 bases at J, with 10 bases between the two ends. The CDR3 spells CASSGGQPQHF. In nucleotides, the CDR3 is TGTGCCAGCAGCGGCGGACAACCCCAGCATTTT.

This clone has a single count. This rearrangement joins TRBV19 to TRBJ1-2; the match to TRBD1 covers 9 bases. The germline V gene has CDR1 LNHDA and CDR2 SQIVND (reference sequence). The CDR3 length is 17 residues. Trimming took 7 bases from V and 0 from J; bases not matched to a gene: 12. CDR3 nucleotides: TGTGCCAGTACCCACCGGGACAGGGTTTCAGCTAACTATGGCTACACCTTC. Protein: CASTHRDRVSANYGYTF.

This clone has only one observation. This sequence joins TRBV11-2 and TRBJ1-5, with unresolved D. Trimming pared 1 base from V and 2 bases from J, leaving 9 bases between. Germline assignment: CDR1 SGHAT and CDR2 FQNNGV. The CDR3 runs to 15 residues. The CDR3 reads CASSLGAAGNQPQHF. CDR3 sequence (DNA): TGTGCCAGCAGCTTAGGGGCAGCCGGCAATCAGCCCCAGCATTTT.

DNA for the CDR3: TGTGCCAGCAGGCCCACAGGAACTTCTAACTATGGCTACACCTTC. It translates to CASRPTGTSNYGYTF. The chain couples TRBV14 to TRBJ1-2; possibly TRBD1 for D (5 bases). The ends were cut back, 6 bases at V and 0 bases at J, with 14 bases in the middle. This CDR3 has 15 amino acids. Germline V gene sequence: CDR1 SGHDN, CDR2 FVKESK.

V and J are TRBV30 and TRBJ1-1; weak D call: TRBD1 (6 bases). Trimming pared 0 bases from V and 2 bases from J, leaving 19 bases between. The length of the CDR3 is 17 residues. The V gene's germline CDR1 is GTSNPN and CDR2 SVGIG (reference sequence). CDR3 nucleotide sequence: TGTGCCTGGAGTGTCAGGACAGCAGATAATTTCAACACTGAAGCTTTCTTT. Its translation is CAWSVRTADNFNTEAFF. Complete variable domain (other parts from reference TRBV30 and TRBJ1-1): SQTIHQWPATLVQPVGSPLSLECTVEGTSNPNLYWYRQAAGRGLQLLFYSVGIGQISSEVPQNLSASRPQDRQFILSSKKLLLSDSGFYLCAWSVRTADNFNTEAFFGQGTRLTVV.

The V call is TRBV9, the J call TRBJ1-2; TRBD1 aligns across 8 bases. This CDR3 region has 15 residues. Unmatched junction bases numbered 12, after V lost 4 bases and J lost 7 bases. Germline V gene data show CDR1 as SGDLS and CDR2 as YYNGEE. For the CDR3, the DNA is TGTGCCAGCAGCCCCCCTCGGACAGGGAGCGGTGGCTACACCTTC. Amino acids: CASSPPRTGSGGYTF.

This rearrangement joins TRBV18 to TRBJ2-1; tentatively, D is TRBD2 (6 bases). Germline-derived CDR1 and CDR2 are KGHSH and LQKENI. This CDR3 is 13 amino acids long. Trimming took 4 bases from V and 8 from J, leaving 12 bases between them. CDR3 sequence reads: CASSREIADEQFF. In nucleotides, the CDR3 is TGTGCCAGCTCACGGGAAATAGCGGATGAGCAGTTCTTC.

This clone was counted between two and nine times. The chain has TRBV5-4 and TRBJ1-4, with D possibly matching TRBD1 (6 bases). This CDR3 spans 15 amino acids. V shed 0 bases and J shed 7 bases, with 13 bases lying between them. Germline V gene lookup returns CDR1 SGHNT and CDR2 YYREEE (reference sequence). DNA for the CDR3: TGTGCCAGCAGCTTGGGAGGACAGTCTCTTGAAAAACTGTTTTTT. Protein product: CASSLGGQSLEKLFF.

The chain combines TRBV7-2 with TRBJ2-7, with 10 bases fitting TRBD1. Trimming cost V 5 bases and J 0 bases; bases outside gene matches: 10. The CDR3 is 17 amino acids. Looked up from germline, CDR1 is SGHTA and CDR2 is FQGNSA. CDR3 bases: TGTGCCAGCAGCCCCGGACAGGGGGGGAGTTACTCCTACGAGCAGTACTTC. The encoded protein is CASSPGQGGSYSYEQYF.

The chain joins TRBV2 to TRBJ1-2, with D unclear. The V end lost 2 bases, the J end lost 5 bases, and 9 bases lay between the germline ends. The germline CDR1 and CDR2 sequences are SNHLY and FYNNEI. The CDR3 spans 13 residues. The CDR3 DNA reads as TGTGCCAGCAGTGAACTAGGGCAGTATGGCTACACCTTC. Protein product: CASSELGQYGYTF.

This chain uses TRBV7-9 with TRBJ2-7; D uncertain. Looked up from germline, CDR1 is SEHNR and CDR2 is FQNEAQ (reference sequence). This CDR3 comprises 12 residues. Trimming took off 5 bases at V and 3 bases at J, with 8 bases between the two ends. CDR3 sequence reads: CASSRQNYEQYF. CDR3 sequence (DNA): TGTGCCAGCAGCCGCCAGAACTACGAGCAGTACTTC.

The chain recombines TRBV6-6 with TRBJ2-3; D not resolved. Germline V CDR1 and CDR2: MNHNY, SVGAGI (reference sequence). The CDR3 has 15 residues. The germline V and J ends were trimmed by 10 bases and 0 bases, with 17 bases remaining between them. The CDR3 region has the DNA TGTGCCACCCTACCAGATTCGATTAGCACAGATACGCAGTATTTT. As protein: CATLPDSISTDTQYF.